The present T cell receptor (beta chain) was sequenced within a study of blood T cell repertoires in COVID-19 (dated by TCRdb to between 2020 and 2021). Describing the broader study: Collaborator samples came from the United States, Italy and Spain and covered acute and convalescent phases of COVID-19. The prospective study material was composed of cDNA or gDNA derived from T cells, B-cell-depleted T cells, or PBMCs. Nearly every sample came with metadata listing a de-identified subject ID, COVID-19 status, age in years and sex. Deeply sampled blood TCRbeta repertoires from subjects exposed to, actively infected with, or recovered from COVID-19 were included in the dataset. The repertoires were released in a freely available public database intended as a resource for research on the immune response to SARS-CoV-2. Where available, HLA class I and class II types were taken from metadata supplied by the sample provider and were not determined by assay-based typing. Samples came from the ongoing ImmuneRACE study (first 160 participants) plus 1,254 subjects from 6 global collaborators. Findings and caveats that apply to the study as a whole: The amount of clinical and demographic metadata varied by source and participant and was provided uncurated.

Of note for this clone: There is no known antigen for this receptor. Base qualities are not provided; no much larger clone lies one nucleotide away.

Enrolling through a virtual design, the prospective study's participants ranged in age from roughly 18 to 100 years and lived across 24 United States geographic areas. In the prospective study, participants were assigned to cohorts based on the clinical history participants reported in a screening survey and a study questionnaire. Exposed participants had been in contact with someone with a PCR-confirmed or clinician-diagnosed COVID-19 case within 2 weeks of study entry. In the prospective study, mobile phlebotomists collected whole blood, serum and a nasopharyngeal or oropharyngeal swab from each participant. Prospective study participants could optionally give additional blood draws and questionnaires over an approximately two-month period. Prospective study blood samples were shipped either frozen or at room temperature before DNA extraction. In the germline V gene, CDR1 corresponds to SGDLS and CDR2 to YYNGEE. V and J are truncated by 3 bases and 3 bases respectively, leaving an intervening sequence of 10 bases. Counted from cysteine to phenylalanine, this CDR3 has 13 amino acids. Just the 39-base CDR3 DNA is kept, in frame starting at base 1.

The immunoSEQ Assay, a bias-controlled multiplex PCR, was used to amplify TCRbeta CDR3 regions from genomic DNA. In the authors' own workflow: The number of nucleated cells in each sample was estimated by amplification of reference gene primers within the assay. Sequence reads were collapsed and filtered to measure the absolute abundance of every unique TCRbeta CDR3 rearrangement. For each sample, productive Simpson clonality was calculated by taking the square root of Simpson's diversity index across productive rearrangements. Drawn from immuneACCESS, this table holds only the in-frame rearrangements with V and J called that TCRdb kept. Clones are partly lost; checked studies trace under half to an unresolved V gene and leave the rest unexplained. V and J calls and clone size are given by that table; D and trimming were obtained from the DNA. Present in this sample are 350,000 to 500,000 clones, about 88% of which were seen just once. Clones ranked in the top ten supply approximately 1.5% of the sample.

Here the chain combines TRBV9 and TRBJ2-7, and possibly TRBD1, on 6 matching bases. The sequence was obtained from a woman between 18 and 29 years old who had been exposed to COVID-19. The sequencing sample was made of PBMCs or T cells enriched from blood (not recorded which). The CDR3 amino acid sequence is: CASSATGNYEQYF. Here is the DNA: TGTGCCAGCAGCGCGACAGGTAACTACGAGCAGTACTTC. Joined to the reference TRBV9 and TRBJ2-7 proteins, this CDR3 gives the full variable domain: DSGVTQTPKHLITATGQRVTLRCSPRSGDLSVYWYQQSLDQGLQFLIQYYNGEERAKGNILERFSAQQFPDLHSELNLSSLELGDSALYFCASSATGNYEQYFGPGTRLTVT.